The clone carrying this T cell receptor beta chain was seen at least ten times. The source of the sample is a study of early T cells in non-severe SARS-CoV-2 infection. Trimming left V 1 base short and J 2 bases short, with 17 bases between. Germline CDR1 MNHEY, CDR2 SVGEGT. The CDR3 runs to 17 residues. TCRdb called the 5' RACE reads again in MiXCR, with one record for every CDR3 protein. Found here are around 60,000 distinct CDR3 sequences, around 12% of them singletons; the top ten hold 4% to 5%. The clonotype originates from an adult who was a healthcare worker with PCR-confirmed SARS-CoV-2 infection or an uninfected control (not recorded which). Sequencing used whole blood. The chain links TRBV6-2 or TRBV6-3 to TRBJ2-5; D is possibly TRBD2 (6 bases). The CDR3 sequence: CASSYWGLLRQQETQYF. The CDR3 DNA reads TGTGCCAGCAGTTACTGGGGACTTCTCCGACAGCAAGAGACCCAGTACTTC.